This T cell receptor beta chain was sequenced for a study of T cell responses to AZD1222 COVID-19 vaccine. On the study more broadly: Analysis merged second doses at about 4 or about 12 weeks.

As regards this clone: What it binds is unknown.

Germline V gene lookup returns CDR1 WNHNN and CDR2 SYGVQD (reference sequence). The V end was cut by 0 bases, the J end by 2 bases, with 25 bases between. This CDR3 comprises 20 residues. Repertoires were generated with immunoSEQ multiplex PCR, while TCRdb's copy carries only in-frame clones and drops some. The sample records more than 95,000 clones, about 89% being singletons. Study findings and constraints: The donor cohort was predominantly white British with a female majority, and clonal diversity may have been underestimated. Following two doses of AZD1222, Spike-specific TCR breadth and depth rose.

The starting material was peripheral blood, obtained on day 0 of AZD1222 vaccination. The chain is built from TRBV10-1 and TRBJ2-5; possible D gene TRBD1, 6 bases. The TCR originated in an adult in good health. CDR3 DNA sequence: TGCGCCAGCAGTGAGTCAAGGCCAAGACCTAGGGGGTCGGAACAAGAGACCCAGTACTTC. This gives the protein CASSESRPRPRGSEQETQYF.